These T cell receptor beta chains were read from a single sample in a study of tumor-infiltrating lymphocytes in localized non-small cell lung cancer. The protocol was immunoSEQ multiplex PCR, while the TCRdb copy is restricted to in-frame clones and leaves out a portion. The sample yields around 25,000 clones, just under 70% seen once. Sequencing was carried out using lung tumor tissue. The receptors stem from a human donor with non-small cell lung cancer. Each CDR3 is given with its conserved first and last residue. A D gene is named only where the DNA matches it firmly. Clone size is shown for a subset of rows, as once, few, many or a class of expanded clone.

V gene: TRBV28
clone size: NA
D gene: TRBD2
J gene: TRBJ2-1
CDR3 length: 14
CDR3 protein: CASRVTSGSYEQFF
CDR3 DNA: TGTGCCAGCAGGGTGACTAGCGGGAGCTATGAGCAGTTCTTC

V gene: TRBV10-3
clone size: NA
D gene: NA
J gene: TRBJ1-5
CDR3 length: 15
CDR3 protein: CAISESTEINQPQHF
CDR3 DNA: TGTGCCATCAGTGAGTCGACGGAGATCAATCAGCCCCAGCATTTT

V gene: TRBV5-1
clone size: NA
D gene: TRBD2
J gene: TRBJ2-1
CDR3 length: 15
CDR3 protein: CASRTGTSGLNEQFF
CDR3 DNA: TGCGCCAGCAGGACCGGGACTAGCGGGTTGAATGAGCAGTTCTTC

V gene: TRBV15
clone size: NA
D gene: TRBD1
J gene: TRBJ1-1
CDR3 length: 15
CDR3 protein: CATSGGQGSDTEAFF
CDR3 DNA: TGTGCCACCAGCGGGGGACAGGGGTCGGACACTGAAGCTTTCTTT

V gene: TRBV28
clone size: NA
D gene: NA
J gene: TRBJ1-4
CDR3 length: 15
CDR3 protein: CASSLWGGEDEKLFF
CDR3 DNA: TGTGCCAGCAGTTTATGGGGGGGGGAGGATGAAAAACTGTTTTTT

V gene: TRBV4-1
clone size: NA
D gene: NA
J gene: TRBJ2-7
CDR3 length: 15
CDR3 protein: CASSQVDELAYEQYF
CDR3 DNA: TGCGCCAGCAGCCAAGTAGATGAACTAGCCTACGAGCAGTACTTC

V gene: TRBV18
clone size: NA
D gene: NA
J gene: TRBJ2-2
CDR3 length: 17
CDR3 protein: CASSPQLERRRTGELFF
CDR3 DNA: TGTGCCAGCTCACCACAGTTGGAGCGCCGGCGGACCGGGGAGCTGTTTTTT

V gene: TRBV5-6
clone size: NA
D gene: NA
J gene: TRBJ2-3
CDR3 length: 12
CDR3 protein: CASRISTDTQYF
CDR3 DNA: TGTGCCAGCAGGATTAGCACAGATACGCAGTATTTT

V gene: TRBV4-3
clone size: NA
D gene: NA
J gene: TRBJ1-4
CDR3 length: 14
CDR3 protein: CASSQGDHNEKLFF
CDR3 DNA: TGCGCCAGCAGCCAGGGGGACCATAATGAAAAACTGTTTTTT

V gene: TRBV6-6
clone size: NA
D gene: NA
J gene: TRBJ2-7
CDR3 length: 14
CDR3 protein: CASSYSVGFYEQYF
CDR3 DNA: TGTGCCAGCAGTTACTCTGTCGGATTCTACGAGCAGTACTTC

V gene: TRBV25-1
clone size: NA
D gene: NA
J gene: TRBJ2-2
CDR3 length: 14
CDR3 protein: CASSEGTRTGELFF
CDR3 DNA: TGTGCCAGCAGTGAAGGGACCAGGACGGGGGAGCTGTTTTTT

V gene: TRBV19
clone size: few
D gene: NA
J gene: TRBJ2-7
CDR3 length: 12
CDR3 protein: CASSGLGYEQYF
CDR3 DNA: TGTGCCAGTAGCGGGCTAGGGTACGAGCAGTACTTC

V gene: TRBV19
clone size: NA
D gene: NA
J gene: TRBJ1-5
CDR3 length: 16
CDR3 protein: CASSIPDGYSNQPQHF
CDR3 DNA: TGTGCCAGTAGTATTCCAGACGGTTATAGCAATCAGCCCCAGCATTTT

V gene: TRBV30
clone size: NA
D gene: TRBD2
J gene: TRBJ2-5
CDR3 length: 16
CDR3 protein: CAWSVQRGGGQETQYF
CDR3 DNA: TGTGCCTGGAGTGTACAGCGCGGGGGGGGCCAAGAGACCCAGTACTTC

V gene: TRBV19
clone size: NA
D gene: NA
J gene: TRBJ1-5
CDR3 length: 14
CDR3 protein: CASRTGLGNQPQHF
CDR3 DNA: TGTGCGTCCCGGACCGGGCTTGGCAATCAGCCCCAGCATTTT

V gene: TRBV5-4
clone size: NA
D gene: TRBD1
J gene: TRBJ2-3
CDR3 length: 15
CDR3 protein: CASSLSLGGPDTQYF
CDR3 DNA: TGTGCCAGCAGCTTGTCTCTAGGGGGCCCAGATACGCAGTATTTT

V gene: TRBV7-9
clone size: NA
D gene: TRBD2
J gene: TRBJ2-5
CDR3 length: 16
CDR3 protein: CASSPGLAGGQETQYF
CDR3 DNA: TGTGCCAGCAGTCCGGGACTAGCGGGAGGGCAAGAGACCCAGTACTTC

V gene: TRBV5-1
clone size: NA
D gene: TRBD1
J gene: TRBJ2-3
CDR3 length: 16
CDR3 protein: CASSLDPTGGTDTQYF
CDR3 DNA: TGCGCCAGCAGCTTGGACCCGACAGGGGGCACAGATACGCAGTATTTT

V gene: TRBV7-8
clone size: NA
D gene: TRBD2
J gene: TRBJ2-7
CDR3 length: 14
CDR3 protein: CASSLSGTNYEQYF
CDR3 DNA: TGTGCCAGCAGCCTAAGCGGGACGAACTACGAGCAGTACTTC

V gene: TRBV29-1
clone size: NA
D gene: NA
J gene: TRBJ2-3
CDR3 length: 13
CDR3 protein: CSVDQRLEDTQYF
CDR3 DNA: TGCAGCGTTGACCAGAGGCTGGAAGATACGCAGTATTTT

V gene: TRBV27
clone size: medium-sized
D gene: NA
J gene: TRBJ2-7
CDR3 length: 14
CDR3 protein: CASSSHAASYEQYF
CDR3 DNA: TGTGCCAGCAGTTCCCACGCGGCATCCTACGAGCAGTACTTC

V gene: TRBV10-3
clone size: NA
D gene: NA
J gene: TRBJ1-2
CDR3 length: 16
CDR3 protein: CAISEGGPAGFYGYTF
CDR3 DNA: TGTGCCATCAGTGAGGGGGGGCCGGCAGGTTTCTATGGCTACACCTTC